This T cell receptor (beta chain) was captured by sequencing in a study of graft-versus-host responses after intestinal transplantation. Study-wide background: Anti-thymocyte globulin induction preceded about three years of tacrolimus and steroid maintenance in all recipients. Study results and caveats: Ileal or blood samples showed some GvH clones first, and such clones were also found in recipient marrow. In patients with graft-donor T cell macrochimerism, allograft graft-versus-host to host-versus-graft clonal ratios were high. Early after transplant, HvG clones declined as circulating GvH clones peaked.

CDR1 is KGHSH, CDR2 LQKENI, per germline. The CDR3 runs 17 residues. Trimming at V came to 6 bases and at J to 4 bases, leaving 13 bases not matched to a gene. Points on this clone: Its specificity is unknown.

This table comes from immunoSEQ multiplex PCR, and its TCRdb copy is limited to in-frame clones, with some not included. The repertoire holds fewer than 110,000 clones, with roughly 89% as singletons. The TCR was taken from a human donor who was the organ donor for an intestinal transplant. The chain combines TRBV18 with TRBJ2-2; TRBD1 aligns across 8 bases. The specimen comprised unstimulated CD4+ T cells sorted from spleen or lymph node cells, sampled before transplant. In DNA, the CDR3 is TGTGCCAGCTCCCCCAGGACAGGGAGGTCGGGCACCGGGGAGCTGTTTTTT. Its protein is CASSPRTGRSGTGELFF.